Listed below are T cell receptor beta chains from one sample, sequenced in a study of patients and donors after allogeneic stem cell transplantation. TCRdb fed the RT-PCR reads into MiXCR, producing one record per CDR3 protein. The table includes some 150,000 distinct CDR3 sequences, about a third detected once. Sequenced sample: blood, either unsorted or a sorted T cell fraction (not recorded which). Receptors originate from a human donor who was either an allogeneic HSCT recipient or a stem cell or donor lymphocyte infusion donor (not recorded which). It is not recorded whose cells these are; they may come from a transplant donor. Each CDR3 is given without its conserved first and last residue. The D gene is left open where the match is weak.

V	length	J	D	CDR3
TRBV12-3/TRBV12-4	13	TRBJ1-5	.	ASARGGYSNQPQH
TRBV29-1	11	TRBJ1-1	.	SVEGPLNTEAF
TRBV12-3/TRBV12-4	10	TRBJ2-5	.	ASRRDGETQY
TRBV4-3	12	TRBJ2-7	.	ASSQTGNDYEQY
TRBV28	12	TRBJ1-2	.	ASSLLSPLYGYT
TRBV2	11	TRBJ1-3	.	ASRDESRNTIY
TRBV4-3	13	TRBJ2-3	.	ASSQGSRGTDTQY
TRBV12-3/TRBV12-4	15	TRBJ2-1	TRBD1	ASSLGQGTISYNEQF
TRBV4-3	14	TRBJ2-3	.	ASSQEGIPPPDTQY
TRBV12-3/TRBV12-4	12	TRBJ1-4	.	ASSQGTGNEKLF
TRBV29-1	11	TRBJ1-2	TRBD1	SVRTGGSYGYT
TRBV6-5	12	TRBJ1-1	TRBD1	ASRRQGASTEAF
TRBV30	10	TRBJ1-1	.	AFRYSPTEAF
TRBV5-6	13	TRBJ1-4	.	ASSLTGSTNEKLF
TRBV10-3	13	TRBJ1-2	.	AISEPVRAYYGYT
TRBV6-1	10	TRBJ2-7	.	ASRDSGYEQY
TRBV5-5	15	TRBJ1-1	.	ASSSRVGPSYNTEAF
TRBV6-2/TRBV6-3	10	TRBJ2-7	.	ATKPNSYEQY
TRBV12-3/TRBV12-4	13	TRBJ1-2	.	ASSLMGRANYGYT
TRBV6-5	11	TRBJ1-1	.	ASSTDVLAEAF
TRBV29-1	12	TRBJ1-2	TRBD1	SGIGTGEQGGYT
TRBV27	13	TRBJ1-5	TRBD1	ASSARGGERQPQH
TRBV27	15	TRBJ2-4	TRBD1	ASSPGDRGAGKNIQY
TRBV6-6	10	TRBJ2-2	.	ASSFSGGELF
TRBV11-2	12	TRBJ1-1	.	ASSFFRGNAEAF
TRBV7-8	15	TRBJ1-3	.	ASSPMNRVATGNTIY
TRBV7-2	14	TRBJ1-6	.	ASSFGGSSYNSPLH
TRBV12-3/TRBV12-4	12	TRBJ1-5	TRBD1	ASSAGQGNQPQH
TRBV7-2	14	TRBJ1-6	TRBD1	ASSLEWDSTNSPLH
TRBV6-6	14	TRBJ1-5	TRBD1	ASSFSPTGGNQPQH
TRBV12-3/TRBV12-4	14	TRBJ2-7	TRBD2	ASSLRVSGVSYEQY
TRBV29-1	11	TRBJ1-3	TRBD1	SASTGGGNTIY
TRBV12-3/TRBV12-4	12	TRBJ1-5	.	ARHAQGDNQPQH
TRBV5-1	14	TRBJ2-2	.	ASSLGRSANTGELF
TRBV25-1	13	TRBJ1-2	TRBD1	ASSTRQGINYGYT
TRBV7-9	9	TRBJ2-1	TRBD1	ASSSTGGKF
TRBV5-1	14	TRBJ1-6	.	ASSLEFGGKDSPLH
TRBV28	12	TRBJ1-1	TRBD1	ASSWDREASEAF
TRBV6-5	12	TRBJ1-1	.	ASAPRGGVTEAF
TRBV7-2	13	TRBJ1-4	.	ASSPGMRLGEKLF
TRBV25-1	13	TRBJ1-6	TRBD1	ASSDSRQGDSPLH